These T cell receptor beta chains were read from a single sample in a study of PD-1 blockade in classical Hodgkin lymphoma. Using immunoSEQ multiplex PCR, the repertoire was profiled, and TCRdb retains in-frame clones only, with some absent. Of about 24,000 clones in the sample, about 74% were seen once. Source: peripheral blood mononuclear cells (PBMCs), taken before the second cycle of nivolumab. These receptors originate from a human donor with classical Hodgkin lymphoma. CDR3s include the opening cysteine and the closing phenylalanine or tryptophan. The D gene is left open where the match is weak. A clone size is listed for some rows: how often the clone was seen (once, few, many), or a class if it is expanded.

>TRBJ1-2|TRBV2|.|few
TGTGCCAGCAGCGCTAGGGGGGTCAATGGCTACACCTTC
CASSARGVNGYTF
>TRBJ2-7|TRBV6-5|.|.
TGTGCCAGCAGTTCTCGGGACATCTCCGAGCAGTACTTC
CASSSRDISEQYF
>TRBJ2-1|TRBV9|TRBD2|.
TGTGCCAGCAGCGCTTCTTGGACTAGCGGGATGAGCTCCTACAATGAGCAGTTCTTC
CASSASWTSGMSSYNEQFF
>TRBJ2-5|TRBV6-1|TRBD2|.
TGTGCCAGCAGTGAGTTAGCGGGAGGGCCCCAAGAGACCCAGTACTTC
CASSELAGGPQETQYF
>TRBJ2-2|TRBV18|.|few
TGTGCCAGCTCACCGAACACCGGGGAGCTGTTTTTT
CASSPNTGELFF
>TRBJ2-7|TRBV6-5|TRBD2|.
TGTGCCAGCAGTTATGAGGCTAGCGGCTACGAGCAGTACTTC
CASSYEASGYEQYF
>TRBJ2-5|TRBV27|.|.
TGTGCCAGCAGTTTTGACAGTAGAGAGACCCAGTACTTC
CASSFDSRETQYF
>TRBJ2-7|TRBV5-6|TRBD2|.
TGTGCCAGCAGCCCTAGCGGGAGAAGCTACGAGCAGTACTTC
CASSPSGRSYEQYF
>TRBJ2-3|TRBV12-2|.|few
TGTGCAAGTCGCTTAGGGACTAGTATGTGCACAGATACGCAGTATTTT
CASRLGTSMCTDTQYF
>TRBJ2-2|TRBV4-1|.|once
TGCGCCAGCAGCCAAGATGGGCGGTTCGCCGGGGAGCTGTTTTTT
CASSQDGRFAGELFF